A selection of T cell receptor beta chains follows, all from one sample in a study of early T cells in non-severe SARS-CoV-2 infection. One entry per CDR3 protein results from TCRdb running MiXCR on the 5' RACE reads. Here the sample spans 54,000 or so distinct CDR3 sequences, roughly 13% being singletons. Sequenced material: whole blood. The receptors come from an adult who was a healthcare worker with PCR-confirmed SARS-CoV-2 infection or an uninfected control (not recorded which). CDR3s include the opening cysteine and the closing phenylalanine or tryptophan. A D gene is named only where the DNA matches it firmly. For some rows the clone size is stated as once, few or many, or as a class when expanded; others skip it.

J: TRBJ1-3; V: TRBV25-1; D: .; size: few; CDR3: CASSKPQNSGNTIYF; DNA: TGTGCCAGCAGCAAACCCCAAAACTCTGGAAACACCATATATTTT
J: TRBJ2-1; V: TRBV7-9; D: .; size: many; CDR3: CASSYSLPPSRSYNEQFF; DNA: TGTGCCAGCAGCTATTCTCTTCCGCCGTCTCGGTCCTACAATGAGCAGTTCTTC
J: TRBJ2-6; V: TRBV29-1; D: .; size: many; CDR3: CSVTTSGANVLTF; DNA: TGCAGCGTTACCACCTCTGGGGCCAACGTCCTGACTTTC
J: TRBJ2-1; V: TRBV5-5; D: .; size: many; CDR3: CASSFRGAGSYNEQFF; DNA: TGTGCCAGCAGCTTTAGGGGGGCCGGCTCCTACAATGAGCAGTTCTTC
J: TRBJ2-3; V: TRBV4-3; D: .; size: few; CDR3: CASSQDLGGATDTQYF; DNA: TGCGCCAGCAGCCAAGATCTTGGGGGCGCCACAGATACGCAGTATTTT
J: TRBJ2-3; V: TRBV19; D: .; size: .; CDR3: CASSMSDTQYF; DNA: TGTGCCAGTAGTATGTCGGATACGCAGTATTTT
J: TRBJ2-6; V: TRBV30; D: .; size: .; CDR3: CAWSVTGYHSGANVLTF; DNA: TGTGCCTGGAGTGTAACAGGGTATCACTCTGGGGCCAACGTCCTGACTTTC
J: TRBJ2-3; V: TRBV12-3/TRBV12-4; D: TRBD2; size: .; CDR3: CASSPGTRAYTQYF; DNA: TGTGCCAGCAGTCCCGGGACTAGGGCTTATACGCAGTATTTT
J: TRBJ1-1; V: TRBV7-8; D: .; size: once; CDR3: CASSLIAIRNTEAFF; DNA: TGTGCCAGCAGCTTAATAGCGATCCGCAACACTGAAGCTTTCTTT
J: TRBJ2-7; V: TRBV7-2; D: .; size: many; CDR3: CASSLLGGGTYEQYF; DNA: TGTGCCAGCAGCCTCTTGGGCGGGGGCACCTACGAGCAGTACTTC
J: TRBJ1-1; V: TRBV3-1; D: .; size: .; CDR3: CASSQGGAQTFF; DNA: TGTGCCAGCAGCCAAGGCGGGGCGCAAACTTTCTTT
J: TRBJ2-1; V: TRBV25-1; D: TRBD2; size: .; CDR3: CASQRGGSGNEQFF; DNA: TGTGCCAGCCAGCGGGGGGGCTCTGGGAATGAGCAGTTCTTC
J: TRBJ2-2; V: TRBV5-3; D: TRBD1; size: many; CDR3: CARSLDIGQGNTGELFF; DNA: TGTGCCAGAAGCTTGGATATAGGACAGGGGAACACCGGGGAGCTGTTTTTT
J: TRBJ2-3; V: TRBV7-2; D: TRBD2; size: .; CDR3: CASSFSSGGADTQYF; DNA: TGTGCCAGCAGCTTCTCCAGCGGGGGGGCGGATACGCAGTATTTT
J: TRBJ1-2; V: TRBV6-6; D: .; size: .; CDR3: CASSYSTERGQDGYTF; DNA: TGTGCCAGCAGTTACTCGACTGAGCGGGGGCAGGATGGCTACACCTTC
J: TRBJ1-6; V: TRBV4-3; D: TRBD1; size: few; CDR3: CASSQDWGTGGLFSPLHF; DNA: TGCGCCAGCAGCCAAGATTGGGGGACAGGGGGCTTGTTTTCACCCCTCCACTTT
J: TRBJ2-3; V: TRBV7-2; D: .; size: medium-sized; CDR3: CASSPIMQADTQYF; DNA: TGTGCCAGCAGCCCTATAATGCAGGCAGATACGCAGTATTTT
J: TRBJ2-3; V: TRBV9; D: TRBD2; size: .; CDR3: CASSVTSGTQIGTQYF; DNA: TGTGCCAGCAGCGTAACTAGCGGGACACAGATAGGTACGCAGTATTTT
J: TRBJ2-1; V: TRBV19; D: TRBD1; size: many; CDR3: CASKWGQGDNEQFF; DNA: TGTGCCAGTAAATGGGGACAGGGCGACAATGAGCAGTTCTTC
J: TRBJ1-1; V: TRBV5-1; D: TRBD1; size: few; CDR3: CASSFSDRVNTEAFF; DNA: TGCGCCAGCAGCTTCAGTGACAGGGTTAACACTGAAGCTTTCTTT
J: TRBJ1-2; V: TRBV3-1; D: .; size: few; CDR3: CASSQSQGVGHYGYTF; DNA: TGTGCCAGCAGCCAAAGTCAAGGCGTTGGTCACTATGGCTACACCTTC
J: TRBJ2-1; V: TRBV12-5; D: TRBD1; size: many; CDR3: CASGFGTGDLFF; DNA: TGTGCTAGTGGTTTCGGGACAGGAGACCTGTTCTTC
J: TRBJ2-1; V: TRBV6-5; D: .; size: .; CDR3: CASTREGGRRQFF; DNA: TGTGCCAGCACCCGAGAGGGGGGCCGCAGGCAGTTCTTC
J: TRBJ2-7; V: TRBV12-3/TRBV12-4; D: .; size: .; CDR3: CASSQETGNEQYF; DNA: TGTGCCAGCAGTCAAGAAACAGGGAACGAGCAGTACTTC
J: TRBJ2-1; V: TRBV12-3/TRBV12-4; D: .; size: many; CDR3: CASSSRGATYEQFF; DNA: TGTGCCAGCAGTAGTCGGGGGGCCACCTATGAGCAGTTCTTC
J: TRBJ2-3; V: TRBV6-6; D: .; size: many; CDR3: CASNLQGGYTDTQYF; DNA: TGTGCCAGCAATCTCCAGGGGGGGTACACAGATACGCAGTATTTT
J: TRBJ2-5; V: TRBV6-2/TRBV6-3; D: TRBD2; size: few; CDR3: CASSYLLGGYETQYF; DNA: TGTGCCAGCAGTTACCTCCTGGGGGGGTACGAGACCCAGTACTTC
J: TRBJ2-6; V: TRBV9; D: .; size: few; CDR3: CASSVVEAGANVLTF; DNA: TGTGCCAGCAGCGTAGTGGAGGCTGGGGCCAACGTCCTGACTTTC
J: TRBJ2-3; V: TRBV29-1; D: .; size: .; CDR3: CSVEQVTDTQYF; DNA: TGCAGCGTTGAACAGGTCACAGATACGCAGTATTTT
J: TRBJ2-4; V: TRBV29-1; D: .; size: many; CDR3: CSVEDRGGFGIQYF; DNA: TGCAGCGTTGAAGATCGAGGGGGGTTCGGCATTCAGTACTTC
J: TRBJ1-2; V: TRBV2; D: TRBD1; size: few; CDR3: CASSAEQGHYGYTF; DNA: TGTGCCAGCAGTGCGGAACAGGGGCACTATGGCTACACCTTC
J: TRBJ1-2; V: TRBV27; D: TRBD1; size: few; CDR3: CASRYRGVGGYTF; DNA: TGTGCCAGCAGGTACAGGGGTGTTGGAGGCTACACCTTC
J: TRBJ2-2; V: TRBV27; D: .; size: .; CDR3: CASSFQGKTGELFF; DNA: TGTGCCAGCAGTTTTCAGGGGAAAACCGGGGAGCTGTTTTTT
J: TRBJ2-4; V: TRBV7-2; D: TRBD1; size: .; CDR3: CASTWGQDKNIQYF; DNA: TGTGCCAGCACCTGGGGACAGGATAAAAACATTCAGTACTTC
J: TRBJ1-1; V: TRBV7-9; D: TRBD1; size: many; CDR3: CASSEIRQGPTEAFF; DNA: TGTGCCAGCAGCGAAATCCGACAGGGTCCCACTGAAGCTTTCTTT
J: TRBJ2-1; V: TRBV11-2; D: .; size: .; CDR3: CASSLRPYNEQFF; DNA: TGTGCCAGCAGCTTACGACCCTACAATGAGCAGTTCTTC
J: TRBJ1-3; V: TRBV9; D: TRBD1; size: .; CDR3: CASSPRDRDIGNTIYF; DNA: TGTGCCAGCAGCCCTCGGGACAGGGATATTGGAAACACCATATATTTT
J: TRBJ2-1; V: TRBV5-1; D: .; size: .; CDR3: CASSLVPGYNEQFF; DNA: TGCGCCAGCAGCTTGGTCCCCGGGTACAATGAGCAGTTCTTC
J: TRBJ2-5; V: TRBV7-3; D: .; size: .; CDR3: CASSSQVQETQYF; DNA: TGTGCCAGCAGCTCTCAGGTCCAAGAGACCCAGTACTTC
J: TRBJ2-3; V: TRBV6-4; D: .; size: few; CDR3: CASSSGDLGGTDTQYF; DNA: TGTGCCAGCAGTTCTGGGGATTTAGGAGGCACAGATACGCAGTATTTT
J: TRBJ2-2; V: TRBV9; D: .; size: many; CDR3: CASSVGAGHNTGELFF; DNA: TGTGCCAGCAGCGTAGGAGCGGGACATAACACCGGGGAGCTGTTTTTT
J: TRBJ2-2; V: TRBV19; D: TRBD2; size: once; CDR3: CASSASGASGELFF; DNA: TGTGCCAGTAGCGCTAGCGGGGCCAGTGGGGAGCTGTTTTTT
J: TRBJ1-5; V: TRBV5-4; D: TRBD1; size: few; CDR3: CASSPDRGSKQPQHF; DNA: TGTGCCAGCAGCCCGGACAGGGGATCAAAACAGCCCCAGCATTTT
J: TRBJ2-2; V: TRBV7-2; D: TRBD2; size: few; CDR3: CASSRGGRETGELFF; DNA: TGTGCCAGCAGCCGCGGGGGACGAGAAACCGGGGAGCTGTTTTTT
J: TRBJ2-3; V: TRBV20-1; D: TRBD2; size: many; CDR3: CSARGTSGMTDTQYF; DNA: TGCAGTGCTAGGGGAACTAGCGGGATGACAGATACGCAGTATTTT
J: TRBJ2-6; V: TRBV6-1; D: .; size: many; CDR3: CASGTPGSGANVLTF; DNA: TGTGCCAGCGGAACGCCCGGCTCTGGGGCCAACGTCCTGACTTTC
J: TRBJ2-3; V: TRBV29-1; D: TRBD1; size: .; CDR3: CSVDGDRGGTDTQYF; DNA: TGCAGCGTTGATGGGGACAGGGGGGGCACAGATACGCAGTATTTT
J: TRBJ2-1; V: TRBV29-1; D: .; size: .; CDR3: CSVVSVNEQFF; DNA: TGCAGCGTTGTGTCCGTGAATGAGCAGTTCTTC
J: TRBJ2-5; V: TRBV5-1; D: TRBD1; size: many; CDR3: CASSFGQGILQETQYF; DNA: TGCGCCAGCAGCTTTGGACAGGGCATACTCCAAGAGACCCAGTACTTC
J: TRBJ1-5; V: TRBV28; D: .; size: .; CDR3: CASSTLNQPQHF; DNA: TGTGCCAGCAGTACCCTAAATCAGCCCCAGCATTTT
J: TRBJ2-3; V: TRBV2; D: .; size: .; CDR3: CASSEALPVEDTQYF; DNA: TGTGCCAGCAGTGAAGCGCTTCCGGTGGAAGATACGCAGTATTTT